The T cell receptor beta chain described here comes from a study of blood T cell repertoires in COVID-19. Repertoires were generated with immunoSEQ multiplex PCR, while TCRdb's copy carries only in-frame clones and drops some. Of around 110,000 clones in the sample, 70% to 90% were seen once. There are a few counts of this clone. The junction had 4 bases not matched to a gene; V was cut back by 5 bases and J by 4 bases. This CDR3 region has 14 residues. Per germline, CDR1 SEHNR and CDR2 FQNEAQ (reference sequence). The chain uses TRBV7-9 and TRBJ1-3; 8 nucleotides line up with TRBD1. The receptor was isolated from a middle-aged man with active or convalescent COVID-19. Sequenced material: peripheral blood. In DNA form, the CDR3 reads TGTGCCAGCAGCCGTAACAGGGGGGGAAACACCATATATTTT. Translated, it gives CASSRNRGGNTIYF. The full variable domain, completed using reference TRBV7-9 and TRBJ1-3, is DTGVSQNPRHKITKRGQNVTFRCDPISEHNRLYWYRQTLGQGPEFLTYFQNEAQLEKSRLLSDRFSAERPKGSFSTLEIQRTEQGDSAMYLCASSRNRGGNTIYFGEGSWLTVV.